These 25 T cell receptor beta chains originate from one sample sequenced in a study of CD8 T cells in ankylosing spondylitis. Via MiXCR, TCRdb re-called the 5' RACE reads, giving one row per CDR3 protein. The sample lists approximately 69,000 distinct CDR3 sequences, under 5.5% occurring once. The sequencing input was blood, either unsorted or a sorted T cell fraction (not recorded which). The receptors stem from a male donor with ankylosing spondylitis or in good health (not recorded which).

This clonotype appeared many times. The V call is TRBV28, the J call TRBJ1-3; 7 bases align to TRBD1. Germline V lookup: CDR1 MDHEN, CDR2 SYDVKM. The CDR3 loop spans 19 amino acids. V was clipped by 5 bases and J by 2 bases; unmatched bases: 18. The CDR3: CASSPRIGGFLSPGNTIYF. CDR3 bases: TGTGCCAGCAGTCCACGGATAGGGGGCTTTTTGAGTCCTGGAAACACCATATATTTT.

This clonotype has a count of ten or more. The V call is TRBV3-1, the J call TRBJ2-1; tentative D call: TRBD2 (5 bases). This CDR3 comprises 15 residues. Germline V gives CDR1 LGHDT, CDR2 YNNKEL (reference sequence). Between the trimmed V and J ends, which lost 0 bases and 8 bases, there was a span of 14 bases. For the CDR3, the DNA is TGTGCCAGCAGCCAAGATCGGGATAGCCACGATGAGCAGTTCTTC. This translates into CASSQDRDSHDEQFF.

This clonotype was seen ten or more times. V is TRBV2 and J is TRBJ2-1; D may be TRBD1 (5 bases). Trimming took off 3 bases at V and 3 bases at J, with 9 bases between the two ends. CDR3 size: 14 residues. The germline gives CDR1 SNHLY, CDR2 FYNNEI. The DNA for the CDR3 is TGTGCCAGCAGTGATTCGACAGTCTACAATGAGCAGTTCTTC. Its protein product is CASSDSTVYNEQFF.

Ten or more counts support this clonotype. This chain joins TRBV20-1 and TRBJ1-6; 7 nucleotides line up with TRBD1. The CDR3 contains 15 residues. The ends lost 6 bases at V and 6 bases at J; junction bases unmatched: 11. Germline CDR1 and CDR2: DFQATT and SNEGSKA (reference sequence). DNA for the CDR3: TGCAGTGCAGAACCCGAGGGACAGATTAATTCACCCCTCCACTTT. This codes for CSAEPEGQINSPLHF.

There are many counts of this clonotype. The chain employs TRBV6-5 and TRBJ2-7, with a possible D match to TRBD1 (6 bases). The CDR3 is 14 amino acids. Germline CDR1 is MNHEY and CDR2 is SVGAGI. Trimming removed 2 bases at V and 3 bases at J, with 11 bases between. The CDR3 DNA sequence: TGTGCCAGCAGTTACACAGAGGACAGCTACGAGCAGTACTTC. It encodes CASSYTEDSYEQYF.

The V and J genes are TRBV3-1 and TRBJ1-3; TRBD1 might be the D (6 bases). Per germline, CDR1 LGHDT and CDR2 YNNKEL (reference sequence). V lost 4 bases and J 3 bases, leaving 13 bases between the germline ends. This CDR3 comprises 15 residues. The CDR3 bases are TGTGCCAGCAGCCGAATTACAGGGAGTGGAAACACCATATATTTT. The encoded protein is CASSRITGSGNTIYF.

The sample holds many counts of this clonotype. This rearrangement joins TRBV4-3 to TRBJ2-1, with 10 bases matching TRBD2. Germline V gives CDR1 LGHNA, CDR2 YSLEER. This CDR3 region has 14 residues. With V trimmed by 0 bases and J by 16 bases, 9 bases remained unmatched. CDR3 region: CASSQDPGSGGCFF. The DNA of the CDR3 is TGCGCCAGCAGCCAAGATCCCGGTAGCGGGGGGTGTTTCTTC.

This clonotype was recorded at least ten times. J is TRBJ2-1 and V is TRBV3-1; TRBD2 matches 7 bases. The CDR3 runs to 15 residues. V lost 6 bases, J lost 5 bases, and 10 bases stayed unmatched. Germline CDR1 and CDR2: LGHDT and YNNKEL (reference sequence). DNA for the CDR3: TGTGCCAGCAGTCGGACTAGGGTGAATAACAATGAGCAGTTCTTC. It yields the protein CASSRTRVNNNEQFF.

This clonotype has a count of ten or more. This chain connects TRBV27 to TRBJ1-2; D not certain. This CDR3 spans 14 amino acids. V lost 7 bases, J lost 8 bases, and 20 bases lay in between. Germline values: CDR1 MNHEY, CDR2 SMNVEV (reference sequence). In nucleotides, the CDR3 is TGTGCCAGCATGCTCCTGTGGCCCGGAGGAGGCTACACCTTC. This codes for CASMLLWPGGGYTF.

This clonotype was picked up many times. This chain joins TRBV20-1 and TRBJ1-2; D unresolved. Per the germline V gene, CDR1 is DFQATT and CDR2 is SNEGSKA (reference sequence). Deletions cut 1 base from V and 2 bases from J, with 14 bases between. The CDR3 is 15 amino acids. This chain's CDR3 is CSARVPITRNYGYTF. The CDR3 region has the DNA TGCAGTGCTAGAGTTCCTATAACCAGGAACTATGGCTACACCTTC.

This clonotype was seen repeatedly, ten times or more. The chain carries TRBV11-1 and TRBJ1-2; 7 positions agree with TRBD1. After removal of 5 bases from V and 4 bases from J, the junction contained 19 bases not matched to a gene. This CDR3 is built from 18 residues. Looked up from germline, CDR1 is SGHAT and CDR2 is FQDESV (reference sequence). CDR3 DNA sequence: TGTGCCAGCAGCCCGACAGGGTACGGAGAACAGGGGCTCTATGGCTACACCTTC. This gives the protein CASSPTGYGEQGLYGYTF.

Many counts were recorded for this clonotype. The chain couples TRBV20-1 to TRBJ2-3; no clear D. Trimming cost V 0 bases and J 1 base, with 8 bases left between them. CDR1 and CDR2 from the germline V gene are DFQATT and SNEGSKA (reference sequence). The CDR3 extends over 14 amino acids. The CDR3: CSARDRARTDTQYF. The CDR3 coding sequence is TGCAGTGCTAGAGATCGGGCGCGCACAGATACGCAGTATTTT.

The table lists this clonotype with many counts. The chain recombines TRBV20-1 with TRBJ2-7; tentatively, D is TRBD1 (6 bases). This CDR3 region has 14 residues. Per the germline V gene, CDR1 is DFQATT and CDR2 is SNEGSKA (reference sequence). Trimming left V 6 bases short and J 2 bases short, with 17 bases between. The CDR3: CSAPGRTVTYEQYF. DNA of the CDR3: TGCAGTGCCCCGGGCAGGACAGTCACCTACGAGCAGTACTTC.

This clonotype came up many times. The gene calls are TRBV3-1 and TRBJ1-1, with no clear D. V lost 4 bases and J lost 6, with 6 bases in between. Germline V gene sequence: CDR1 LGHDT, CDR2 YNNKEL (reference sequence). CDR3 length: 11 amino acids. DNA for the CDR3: TGTGCCAGCAGCCCCGGGGCTGAAGCTTTCTTT. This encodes CASSPGAEAFF.

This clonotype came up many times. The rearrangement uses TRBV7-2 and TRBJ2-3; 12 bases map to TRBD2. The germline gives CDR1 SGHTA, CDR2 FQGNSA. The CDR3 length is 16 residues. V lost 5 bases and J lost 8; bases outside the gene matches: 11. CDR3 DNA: TGTGCCAGCAGCCCAGAGGCTAGCGGGGGGGCTGTTACGCAGTATTTT. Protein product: CASSPEASGGAVTQYF.

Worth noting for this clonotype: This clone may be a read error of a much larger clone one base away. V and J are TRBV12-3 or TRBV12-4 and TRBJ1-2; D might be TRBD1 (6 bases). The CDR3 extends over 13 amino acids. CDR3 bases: TGTGCCAGCAGTCCAGGGGCGGGCTATGACTACACCTTC. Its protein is CASSPGAGYDYTF.

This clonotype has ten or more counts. As DNA, the CDR3 is TGCAGTGCTAGAGGGGAAGGCGGGGGGGCAGATACGCAGTATTTT. Its protein product is CSARGEGGGADTQYF. The chain joins TRBV20-1 to TRBJ2-3, with TRBD2 matching over 9 bases. The J segment lost 4 bases and the V segment lost 1 base, leaving 6 bases of the junction unmatched. CDR3 length: 15 residues. Germline loops: CDR1 DFQATT, CDR2 SNEGSKA (reference sequence).

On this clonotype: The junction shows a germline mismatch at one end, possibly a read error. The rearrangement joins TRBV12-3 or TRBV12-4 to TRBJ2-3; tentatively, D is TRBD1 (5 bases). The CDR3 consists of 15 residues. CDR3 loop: CASSRRPITTGTQYF. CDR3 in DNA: TGTGCCAGCAGTCGTAGACCTATAACCACAGGTACGCAGTATTTT.

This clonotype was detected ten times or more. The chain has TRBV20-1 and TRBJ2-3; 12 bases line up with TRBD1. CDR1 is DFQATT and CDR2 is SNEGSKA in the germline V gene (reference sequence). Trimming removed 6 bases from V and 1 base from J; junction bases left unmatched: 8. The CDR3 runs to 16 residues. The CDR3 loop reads CSARPGTGGGTDTQYF. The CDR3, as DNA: TGCAGTGCAAGACCCGGGACAGGGGGCGGCACAGATACGCAGTATTTT.

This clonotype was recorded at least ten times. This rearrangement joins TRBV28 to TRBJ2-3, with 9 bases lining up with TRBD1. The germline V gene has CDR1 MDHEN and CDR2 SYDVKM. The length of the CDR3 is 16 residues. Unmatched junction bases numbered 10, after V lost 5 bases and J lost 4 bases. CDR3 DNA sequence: TGTGCCAGCAGTGAACCGGGACAGGGTTTTGCAGATACGCAGTATTTT. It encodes CASSEPGQGFADTQYF.

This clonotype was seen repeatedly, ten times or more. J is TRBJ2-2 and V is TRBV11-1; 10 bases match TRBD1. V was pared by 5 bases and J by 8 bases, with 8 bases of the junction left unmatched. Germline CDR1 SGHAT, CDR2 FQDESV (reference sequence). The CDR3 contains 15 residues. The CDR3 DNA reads TGTGCCAGCAGCCAAGGACAGGGGGAGGCTGGGGAGCTGTTTTTT. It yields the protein CASSQGQGEAGELFF.

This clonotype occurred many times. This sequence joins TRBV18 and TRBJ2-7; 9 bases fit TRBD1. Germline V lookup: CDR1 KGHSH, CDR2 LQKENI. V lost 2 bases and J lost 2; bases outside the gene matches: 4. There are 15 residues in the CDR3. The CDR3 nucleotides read TGTGCCAGCTCACCAGCGGGACAGGGCACCTACGAGCAGTACTTC. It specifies CASSPAGQGTYEQYF. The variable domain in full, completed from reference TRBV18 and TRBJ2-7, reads NAGVMQNPRHLVRRRGQEARLRCSPMKGHSHVYWYRQLPEEGLKFMVYLQKENIIDESGMPKERFSAEFPKEGPSILRIQQVVRGDSAAYFCASSPAGQGTYEQYFGPGTRLTVT.

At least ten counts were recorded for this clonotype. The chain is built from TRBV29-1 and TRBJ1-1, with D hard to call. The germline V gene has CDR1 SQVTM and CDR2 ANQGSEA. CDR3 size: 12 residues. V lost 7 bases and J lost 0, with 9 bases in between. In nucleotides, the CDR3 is TGCAGCGCATCAACAGTGAACACTGAAGCTTTCTTT. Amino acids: CSASTVNTEAFF.

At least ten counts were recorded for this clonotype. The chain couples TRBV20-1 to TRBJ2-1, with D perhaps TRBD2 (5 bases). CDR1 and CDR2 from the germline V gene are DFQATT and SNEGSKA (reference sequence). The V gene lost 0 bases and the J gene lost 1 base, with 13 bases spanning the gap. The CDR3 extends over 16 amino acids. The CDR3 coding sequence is TGCAGTGCTAGAGATCCCGGGGTGGGTTCCTACAATGAGCAGTTCTTC. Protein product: CSARDPGVGSYNEQFF.

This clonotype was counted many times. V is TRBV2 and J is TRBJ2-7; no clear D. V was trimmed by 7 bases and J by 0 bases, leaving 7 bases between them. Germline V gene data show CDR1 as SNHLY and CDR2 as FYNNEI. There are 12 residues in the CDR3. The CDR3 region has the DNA TGTGCCAGCACCCAGAACTCCTACGAGCAGTACTTC. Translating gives CASTQNSYEQYF.